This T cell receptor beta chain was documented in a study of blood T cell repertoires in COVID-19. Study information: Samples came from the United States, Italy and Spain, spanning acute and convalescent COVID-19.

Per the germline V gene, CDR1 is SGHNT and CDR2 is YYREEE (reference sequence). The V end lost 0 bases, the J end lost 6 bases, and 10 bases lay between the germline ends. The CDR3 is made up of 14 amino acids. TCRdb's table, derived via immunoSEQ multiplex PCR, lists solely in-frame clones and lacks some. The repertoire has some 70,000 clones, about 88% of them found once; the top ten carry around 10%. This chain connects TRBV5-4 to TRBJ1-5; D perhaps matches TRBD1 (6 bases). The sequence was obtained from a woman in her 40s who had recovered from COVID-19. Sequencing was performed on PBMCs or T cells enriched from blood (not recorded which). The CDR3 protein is CASSLDRVGQPQHF. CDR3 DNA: TGTGCCAGCAGCTTGGACAGGGTTGGTCAGCCCCAGCATTTT.